The clone carrying this T cell receptor beta chain was recorded at least ten times. As yet, its antigen is unknown. V lost 5 bases, J lost 4 bases, and 3 bases stayed unmatched. Germline loops: CDR1 DFQATT, CDR2 SNEGSKA (reference sequence). The CDR3 totals 13 residues. This record belongs to a study of T cells in Graves' hyperthyroidism and ophthalmopathy. Study results and caveats: Most expanded thyroid clonotypes above 0.001 recurred in blood.

Amplification targeted TCR beta CDR3 regions from RNA transcripts. RT-PCR in the first round (using the HTBI primer set) targeted the TCR CDR3. Each CDR3 protein gets one entry after TCRdb re-called the multiplex PCR reads with MiXCR. Of some 440,000 distinct CDR3 sequences in the sample, 15% to 18% are singletons; the top ten hold approximately 7.5%. Graves' hyperthyroidism showing no ophthalmopathy progression within 18 months was considered stable. Source material: blood. This clonotype was sampled from a woman between 18 and 29 years old with Graves' hyperthyroidism. J is TRBJ2-7 and V is TRBV20-1; 12 positions agree with TRBD2. The CDR3 reads CSALGLAGYEQYF. The CDR3 DNA reads TGCAGTGCTCTAGGACTAGCGGGGTACGAGCAGTACTTC.